The T cell receptor (beta chain) described here comes from a study of human T cells and chemical hapten exposure. At the level of the study: Patients, predominantly female, presented with alopecia areata, totalis or universalis.

Time point reported: patch test 2, 6 weeks after DPC sensitization. Described treatment: therapeutic diphenylcyclopropenone sensitization with weekly scalp DPC. Venepuncture was done earlier than the placement of each patch test. Unique molecular identifiers were affixed to discrete cDNA molecules within the library. One entry per CDR3 protein results from TCRdb running MiXCR on the RACE reads. Of more than 85,000 distinct CDR3 sequences in the sample, about 11% were seen once. This clonotype came up many times. The sequencing used whole blood, collected in connection with sensitization to the hapten diphenylcyclopropenone (DPC). The receptor comes from a man aged 40-49 years with alopecia areata. Some clones in this sample may be carry-over from other donors' samples.

CDR3 residues: CASSPSQGGAQYF. CDR3 nucleotide sequence: TGTGCCAGCTCACCCAGCCAAGGGGGCGCGCAGTATTTT. The V call is TRBV18, the J call TRBJ2-3; 7 bases are a match to TRBD1. Germline V gene lookup returns CDR1 KGHSH and CDR2 LQKENI. CDR3 length: 13 amino acids. V trimming: 3 bases; J trimming: 10 bases; junction bases outside the gene matches: 7.